This T cell receptor (beta chain) was captured in a study of neurological immune-mediated disorders. Libraries used 2 million unsorted PBMCs kept frozen in RNAlater. TCRdb re-derived calls from the 5' RACE reads in MiXCR, one entry per CDR3 protein. The repertoire holds 55,000 to 65,000 distinct CDR3 sequences, roughly 12% seen once, with about 11% in the top ten. The CDR3 is 13 residues long. Trimming stripped 0 bases from V and 5 bases from J, with 5 bases between. Germline CDR1 reads SGDLS; CDR2 reads YYNGEE. This clonotype was counted ten times or more. The TCR originated in a woman aged 55-69 years with HTLV-1-associated myelopathy (HAM/TSP). The sample taken for sequencing was PBMCs. The chain recombines TRBV9 with TRBJ2-2; unclear D gene. CDR3 coding DNA: TGTGCCAGCAGCGTAGAGAGAACCGGGGAGCTGTTTTTT. It specifies CASSVERTGELFF.